One sample yielded the 31 T cell receptor beta chains listed below, sequenced in a study of shared clonotypes between healthy human individuals. Data came from immunoSEQ multiplex PCR; TCRdb stores just in-frame clones and leaves some out. Of roughly 1,000,000 clones in the sample, approximately 78% were seen once. Sequencing was carried out using memory CD4+ T cells from PBMCs. Subset described: CD45RA-negative fraction. The receptors here all came from a man younger than 30 in good health. Some clones in this sample may be carry-over from other donors' samples.

DNA of the CDR3: TGTGCCAGCAGTGTGTCTGGCGGGAGGGGCGGGCAGTTCTTC. Translated, it gives CASSVSGGRGGQFF. V gene TRBV2 combines with J gene TRBJ2-1; 9 positions agree with TRBD2. The CDR3 covers 14 residues. Germline CDR1 and CDR2: SNHLY and FYNNEI. V was clipped by 4 bases and J by 12 bases; unmatched bases: 10.

The J gene is TRBJ2-3, the V gene TRBV4-1; D unresolved. This CDR3 contains 14 residues. V was pared by 1 base and J by 0 bases, with 5 bases between. CDR1 and CDR2 from the germline V gene are MGHRA and YSYEKL. CDR3 loop: CASSQVSSTDTQYF. The CDR3 region has the DNA TGCGCCAGCAGCCAAGTCTCTAGCACAGATACGCAGTATTTT.

The rearrangement uses TRBV6-1 and TRBJ1-1; D ambiguous. Germline CDR1 reads MNHNS; CDR2 reads SASEGT. V was pared by 4 bases and J by 3 bases, with 18 bases between. The CDR3 totals 16 residues. CDR3 nucleotide sequence: TGTGCCAGCAGTGGCAACCCGGACGGAAGTCACACTGAAGCTTTCTTT. This codes for CASSGNPDGSHTEAFF.

This chain connects TRBV5-4 to TRBJ2-5; no clear D gene. The V gene lost 3 bases and the J gene lost 5 bases, with 11 bases spanning the gap. CDR1 is SGHNT, CDR2 YYREEE, per germline (reference sequence). The CDR3 loop spans 13 amino acids. This CDR3 reads CASSSGVGETQYF. CDR3 in DNA: TGTGCCAGCAGCTCCGGTGTGGGGGAGACCCAGTACTTC.

This clone was counted between two and nine times. The rearrangement uses TRBV7-9 and TRBJ1-4; 9 bases line up with TRBD1. Losses at the gene ends were 4 bases for V and 7 bases for J; bases not matched to a gene: 4. The CDR3 consists of 14 residues. CDR1 and CDR2 (germline): SEHNR, FQNEAQ (reference sequence). The CDR3 bases are TGTGCCAGCAGCTCGGACAGGGGAGGTGAAAAACTGTTTTTT. Its protein product is CASSSDRGGEKLFF.

The genes are TRBV25-1 and TRBJ1-3; 9 nucleotides agree with TRBD1. V lost 6 bases to trimming and J lost 4 bases; unmatched junction nucleotides: 4. Germline CDR1 and CDR2: MGHDK and SYGVNS. The CDR3 consists of 14 residues. The CDR3 loop reads CASRGTGGGNTIYF. The CDR3 region has the DNA TGTGCCAGCAGGGGTACAGGGGGCGGAAACACCATATATTTT. The complete variable domain, with remaining parts taken from reference TRBV25-1 and TRBJ1-3, reads EADIYQTPRYLVIGTGKKITLECSQTMGHDKMYWYQQDPGMELHLIHYSYGVNSTEKGDLSSESTVSRIRTEHFPLTLESARPSHTSQYLCASRGTGGGNTIYFGEGSWLTVV.

The CDR3 bases are TGTGCCAGCAGTGAGGGCCAAAAAAGGCAAGAGACCCAGTACTTC. It translates to CASSEGQKRQETQYF. The rearrangement uses TRBV2 and TRBJ2-5; no clear D gene. Trimming took 3 bases from V and 2 from J, leaving 13 bases between them. Germline CDR1 reads SNHLY; CDR2 reads FYNNEI. The length of the CDR3 is 15 residues.

The chain is built from TRBV25-1 and TRBJ2-3; TRBD2 matches 7 bases. The CDR3 has 16 amino acids. CDR1 MGHDK and CDR2 SYGVNS come from the germline V gene. V trimming: 3 bases; J trimming: 1 base; junction bases outside the gene matches: 7. CDR3 protein: CASSDWSSGGTDTQYF. CDR3 bases: TGTGCCAGCAGTGATTGGTCTAGCGGAGGCACAGATACGCAGTATTTT.

For this clone: Since a far larger clone is one base different, this is likely a read error. The chain joins TRBV5-1 to TRBJ1-4; unclear D gene. V lost 7 bases and J lost 0, with 10 bases in between. CDR1 SGHRS and CDR2 YFSETQ come from the germline V gene. The CDR3 length is 14 residues. The chain's CDR3 is CASGSQPTNEKLFF. As DNA, the CDR3 is TGCGCCAGCGGCTCCCAACCAACTAATGAAAAACTGTTTTTT.

The chain joins TRBV7-6 to TRBJ2-2, with 10 nucleotides matching TRBD2. This CDR3 contains 15 residues. CDR1 and CDR2 from the germline V gene are SGHVS and FNYEAQ. V dropped 5 bases and J dropped 6; count of bases not matched to a gene: 6. This CDR3 reads CASSPLAGRAGELFF. CDR3 bases: TGTGCCAGCAGCCCACTAGCGGGGCGTGCCGGGGAGCTGTTTTTT.

V usage is TRBV19 and J usage is TRBJ1-5; D remains unclear. The CDR3 covers 13 residues. With 3 bases removed from V and 6 bases from J, the gap between germline ends came to 9 bases. Germline V lookup: CDR1 LNHDA, CDR2 SQIVND (reference sequence). CDR3 residues: CASSIPIGQPQHF. The DNA of the CDR3 is TGTGCCAGTAGTATCCCCATAGGTCAGCCCCAGCATTTT.

This rearrangement joins TRBV2 to TRBJ1-1; a possible D gene is TRBD1 (6 bases). Trimming pared 8 bases from V and 4 bases from J, leaving 17 bases between. This CDR3 comprises 14 residues. Germline V gene sequence: CDR1 SNHLY, CDR2 FYNNEI. The chain's CDR3 is CASGFRGSSTEAFF. As DNA, the CDR3 is TGTGCCAGCGGCTTCAGGGGTTCGAGCACTGAAGCTTTCTTT.

V gene TRBV4-1 combines with J gene TRBJ2-4; 9 nucleotides agree with TRBD1. Germline CDR1 reads MGHRA; CDR2 reads YSYEKL. With V trimmed by 3 bases and J by 14 bases, 11 bases remained unmatched. The CDR3 spans 14 residues. In DNA form, the CDR3 reads TGCGCCAGCAGCCAGCAAACAGGGGGCAGCTTCAAGTACTTC. Its translation: CASSQQTGGSFKYF.

This clone has just a few counts. This sample also contains other DNA sequences that code for the same CDR3. J is TRBJ2-7 and V is TRBV6-5; weak D call: TRBD2 (5 bases). The CDR3 runs to 12 residues. In germline, CDR1 is MNHEY, CDR2 SVGAGI. V was shortened by 6 bases and J by 3 bases, with 9 bases between the two germline ends. The CDR3 nucleotides are TGTGCCAGCAGAGGGAGAGGCTACGAGCAGTACTTC. This translates into CASRGRGYEQYF.

This clone showed up many times. J is TRBJ2-1 and V is TRBV25-1; 8 positions agree with TRBD2. In germline, CDR1 is MGHDK, CDR2 SYGVNS. This CDR3 is 13 amino acids long. J lost 16 bases, V lost 5 bases, and 13 bases had no gene match. The CDR3 is CASSLSRGGTFFF. The CDR3 DNA reads as TGTGCCAGCAGTCTCAGTCGGGGGGGAACTTTTTTCTTC.

The chain joins TRBV28 to TRBJ2-7, with TRBD1 matching over 11 bases. The germline gives CDR1 MDHEN, CDR2 SYDVKM. This CDR3 has 16 amino acids. V lost 4 bases, J lost 2 bases, and 7 bases stayed unmatched. This CDR3 is CASSSRGTGGPYEQYF. The CDR3, as DNA: TGTGCCAGCAGTTCCCGGGGGACAGGGGGACCCTACGAGCAGTACTTC. The full variable domain, rest sourced from reference TRBV28 and TRBJ2-7, is DVKVTQSSRYLVKRTGEKVFLECVQDMDHENMFWYRQDPGLGLRLIYFSYDVKMKEKGDIPEGYSVSREKKERFSLILESASTNQTSMYLCASSSRGTGGPYEQYFGPGTRLTVT.

This clone has more than one count but fewer than ten. This chain joins TRBV7-2 and TRBJ1-5; unclear D gene. There are 12 residues in the CDR3. V lost 5 bases to trimming and J lost 1 base, with 3 bases between them. Germline assignment: CDR1 SGHTA and CDR2 FQGNSA. The CDR3 loop is CASSGSNQPQHF. The CDR3 DNA follows: TGTGCCAGCAGCGGCAGCAATCAGCCCCAGCATTTT.

The table lists this clone with many counts. The CDR3 bases are TGTGCCAGCAGCCTCAGCAGGGGAACAGATACGCAGTATTTT. It specifies CASSLSRGTDTQYF. The gene calls are TRBV7-3 and TRBJ2-3; the D gene is possibly TRBD1 (6 bases). CDR3 length equals 14 residues. Trimming removed 5 bases from V and 3 bases from J, with 12 bases in between. Germline CDR1 and CDR2: SGHTA and FQGTGA.

Here the CDR3 DNA reads TGCGCCAGCGCGGAAAGCGGGACCACAGATACGCAGTATTTT. It specifies CASAESGTTDTQYF. This rearrangement joins TRBV4-1 to TRBJ2-3, with 7 bases matching TRBD2. V lost 8 bases and J lost 2; bases outside the gene matches: 7. CDR1 MGHRA and CDR2 YSYEKL come from the germline V gene. The CDR3 is 14 residues long.

The V gene is TRBV19, the J gene TRBJ1-2; D uncertain. The CDR3 consists of 13 residues. V was shortened by 7 bases and J by 6 bases, with 15 bases between the two germline ends. The germline gives CDR1 LNHDA, CDR2 SQIVND (reference sequence). CDR3 nucleotides: TGTGCCAGTATCAAGTCTGTCTGGGATGGCTACACCTTC. This sequence encodes CASIKSVWDGYTF.

Only a few counts were recorded for this clone. This sequence joins TRBV19 and TRBJ2-7; TRBD2 matches 10 bases. Trimming removed 5 bases from V and 2 bases from J; junction bases left unmatched: 9. The CDR3 consists of 16 residues. Per germline, CDR1 LNHDA and CDR2 SQIVND (reference sequence). CDR3 protein: CASSDSSGSGPYEQYF. In nucleotides, the CDR3 is TGTGCCAGTAGTGATTCTAGCGGGAGCGGTCCCTACGAGCAGTACTTC.

In its sample, this clone was seen once. This rearrangement joins TRBV11-3 to TRBJ2-5; no clear D. CDR3 size: 14 residues. Germline CDR1 and CDR2: SGHNT and YENEEA. V lost 0 bases and J lost 2, with 7 bases in between. CDR3 loop: CASSLDSRQETQYF. In nucleotides, the CDR3 is TGTGCCAGCAGCTTAGACTCCAGGCAAGAGACCCAGTACTTC.

The CDR3 is CASSPKIGTASYEQYF. The CDR3 region has the DNA TGTGCCAGTAGTCCCAAAATCGGGACGGCTTCCTACGAGCAGTACTTC. The rearrangement joins TRBV19 to TRBJ2-7; D could derive from TRBD1 or TRBD2 (5 bases each). The CDR3 is 16 amino acids. CDR1 and CDR2 (germline): LNHDA, SQIVND (reference sequence). V was clipped by 5 bases and J by 1 base, with 18 bases between them. The full variable domain, rest sourced from reference TRBV19 and TRBJ2-7, is DGGITQSPKYLFRKEGQNVTLSCEQNLNHDAMYWYRQDPGQGLRLIYYSQIVNDFQKGDIAEGYSVSREKKESFPLTVTSAQKNPTAFYLCASSPKIGTASYEQYFGPGTRLTVT.

Here the CDR3 reads CASSLKGSAEAFF. CDR3 DNA sequence: TGTGCCAGCTCGTTAAAGGGTAGCGCTGAAGCTTTCTTT. The chain recombines TRBV18 with TRBJ1-1; D remains ambiguous. This CDR3 comprises 13 residues. V shed 6 bases and J shed 6 bases, with 14 bases lying between them. The germline gives CDR1 KGHSH, CDR2 LQKENI. The full variable domain, in which reference TRBV18 and TRBJ1-1 provide the parts outside the CDR3, is NAGVMQNPRHLVRRRGQEARLRCSPMKGHSHVYWYRQLPEEGLKFMVYLQKENIIDESGMPKERFSAEFPKEGPSILRIQQVVRGDSAAYFCASSLKGSAEAFFGQGTRLTVV.

This sequence joins TRBV29-1 and TRBJ2-5; 10 bases match TRBD1. Germline values: CDR1 SQVTM, CDR2 ANQGSEA. The CDR3 totals 12 residues. J gave up 4 bases and V 7 bases, and 3 bases lay outside the gene matches. In nucleotides, the CDR3 is TGCAGCGCTGGACAGGGGGGAGAGACCCAGTACTTC. Protein: CSAGQGGETQYF.

On this clone itself: A read error likely explains this, since a far larger clone differs by one base. Other nucleotide sequences in the sample specify the same CDR3. The chain combines TRBV7-3 with TRBJ1-1; D is unclear. Trimming pared 2 bases from V and 1 base from J, leaving 5 bases between. The CDR3 has 13 residues. CDR1 SGHTA and CDR2 FQGTGA come from the germline V gene. CDR3 in DNA: TGTGCCAGCAGCTTAGGGCAGAACACTGAAGCTTTCTTT. It translates to CASSLGQNTEAFF.

About this clone itself: The sample holds other DNA sequences that translate to the same CDR3. The V and J genes are TRBV28 and TRBJ1-2; D gene unclear. Germline CDR1 MDHEN, CDR2 SYDVKM. Between the trimmed V and J ends, which lost 3 bases and 1 base, there was a span of 3 bases. The CDR3 runs to 12 residues. The CDR3, as DNA: TGTGCCAGCAGTTTCGTTAACTATGGCTACACCTTC. It codes for CASSFVNYGYTF.

The chain uses TRBV28 and TRBJ1-5; TRBD1 might be the D (5 bases). CDR1 MDHEN and CDR2 SYDVKM come from the germline V gene. Between the trimmed V and J ends, which lost 7 bases and 4 bases, there was a span of 14 bases. This CDR3 is 14 amino acids long. CDR3 DNA sequence: TGTGCCAGCACCCCCTCCGGGGGGAATCAGCCCCAGCATTTT. This gives the protein CASTPSGGNQPQHF.

The J gene is TRBJ2-3, the V gene TRBV5-1, with 8 bases matching TRBD1. Germline V gene sequence: CDR1 SGHRS, CDR2 YFSETQ. This CDR3 has 17 amino acids. Losses at the gene ends were 0 bases for V and 1 base for J; bases not matched to a gene: 7. The CDR3 coding sequence is TGCGCCAGCAGCTTGGGTACAGGGGGATTCGGCACAGATACGCAGTATTTT. Translation: CASSLGTGGFGTDTQYF.

The genes are TRBV6-5 and TRBJ2-2; 9 bases agree with TRBD1. In germline, CDR1 is MNHEY, CDR2 SVGAGI. The CDR3 is 15 amino acids. The ends lost 2 bases at V and 6 bases at J; junction bases unmatched: 4. The CDR3 loop is CASSYRGQGPGELFF. The CDR3 region has the DNA TGTGCCAGCAGTTACCGGGGACAGGGACCCGGGGAGCTGTTTTTT.

This sequence joins TRBV25-1 and TRBJ2-7, with 7 bases identical to TRBD2. The CDR3 totals 15 residues. V trimming: 2 bases; J trimming: 3 bases; junction bases outside the gene matches: 7. Germline-derived CDR1 and CDR2 are MGHDK and SYGVNS. In DNA, the CDR3 is TGTGCCAGCAGTGAAATCGGCTCTAGCGGCTACGAGCAGTACTTC. Translated, it gives CASSEIGSSGYEQYF.